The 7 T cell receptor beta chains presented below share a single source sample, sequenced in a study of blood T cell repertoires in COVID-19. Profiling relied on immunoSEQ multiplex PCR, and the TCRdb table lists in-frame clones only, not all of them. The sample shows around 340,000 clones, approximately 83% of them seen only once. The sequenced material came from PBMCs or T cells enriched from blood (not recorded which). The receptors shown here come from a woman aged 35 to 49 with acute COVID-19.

The CDR3 DNA reads TGTGCCAGCTCACCGACAGGGTCAGCCTACGAGCAGTACTTC. This translates into CASSPTGSAYEQYF. The rearrangement uses TRBV18 and TRBJ2-7, with 7 positions matching TRBD1. Trimming took 3 bases from V and 2 from J; bases not matched to a gene: 4. The V gene's germline CDR1 is KGHSH and CDR2 LQKENI. The CDR3 covers 14 residues.

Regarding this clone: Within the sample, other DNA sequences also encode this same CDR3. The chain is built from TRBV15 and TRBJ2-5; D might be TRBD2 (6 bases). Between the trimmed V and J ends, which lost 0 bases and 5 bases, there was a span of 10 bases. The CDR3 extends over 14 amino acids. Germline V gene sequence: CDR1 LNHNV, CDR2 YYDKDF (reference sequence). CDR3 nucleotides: TGTGCCACCAGCAGAGATTCCCGGGGGGAGACCCAGTACTTC. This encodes CATSRDSRGETQYF.

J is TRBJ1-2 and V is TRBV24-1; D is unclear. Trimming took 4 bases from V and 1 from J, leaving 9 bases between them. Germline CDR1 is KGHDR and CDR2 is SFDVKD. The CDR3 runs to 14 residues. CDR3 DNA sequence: TGTGCCACCAGTGACAGGAATTTTAACTATGGCTACACCTTC. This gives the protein CATSDRNFNYGYTF.

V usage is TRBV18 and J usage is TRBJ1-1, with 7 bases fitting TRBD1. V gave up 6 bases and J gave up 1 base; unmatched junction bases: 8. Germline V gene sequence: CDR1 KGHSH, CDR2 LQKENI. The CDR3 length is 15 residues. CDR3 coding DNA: TGTGCCAGCTCGACAGGGTACGGGGCGAACACTGAAGCTTTCTTT. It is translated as CASSTGYGANTEAFF.

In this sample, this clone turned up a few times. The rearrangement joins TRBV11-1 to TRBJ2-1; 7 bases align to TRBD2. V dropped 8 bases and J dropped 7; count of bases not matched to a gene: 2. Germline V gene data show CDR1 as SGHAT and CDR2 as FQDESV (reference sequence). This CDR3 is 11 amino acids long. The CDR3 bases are TGTGCCAGCGGGACTAAAAATGAGCAGTTCTTC. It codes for CASGTKNEQFF.

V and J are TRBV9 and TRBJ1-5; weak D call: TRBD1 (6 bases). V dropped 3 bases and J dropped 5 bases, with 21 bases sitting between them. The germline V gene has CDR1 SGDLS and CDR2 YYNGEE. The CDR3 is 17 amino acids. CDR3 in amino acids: CASSDQLQGRGHQPQHF. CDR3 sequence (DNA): TGTGCCAGCAGCGACCAGTTACAGGGTAGGGGACATCAGCCCCAGCATTTT.

CDR3 coding DNA: TGTGCCAGCAGCAAAACTAGCGGGGCCTACAATGAGCAGTTCTTC. It translates to CASSKTSGAYNEQFF. The V and J genes are TRBV7-3 and TRBJ2-1, with TRBD2 matching over 10 bases. The CDR3 is 15 amino acids. Per germline, CDR1 SGHTA and CDR2 FQGTGA. V lost 5 bases and J lost 2; bases outside the gene matches: 3.